This TCR beta chain came from a study of cytomegalovirus exposure and HLA in healthy donors. Whole-study findings and limits: TCR beta sequences numbering 15,000 to 20,000 were associated with HLA alleles at 0.05 false discovery rate in a later analysis. There were over 150 TCR beta chains listed as cytomegalovirus-associated.

PCR involved 60 Vbeta and 13 Jbeta primers. Generated by immunoSEQ multiplex PCR, the TCRdb table keeps only in-frame clones and is missing some. The table records around 200,000 clones, about 81% of them present only once. Notes on this clone: Its antigen is still unknown.

The CDR3 covers 16 residues. The V end lost 0 bases, the J end lost 1 base, and 13 bases lay between the germline ends. Germline V gene lookup returns CDR1 LGHNA and CDR2 YSLEER. The V call is TRBV4-3, the J call TRBJ2-7, with a weak D call TRBD2 (6 bases). This clonotype was obtained from a young man in good health and CMV-seropositive. Sample: PBMCs. In nucleotides, the CDR3 is TGCGCCAGCAGCCAAGAGGGGGAAAGCGGGTCCTACGAGCAGTACTTC. Protein product: CASSQEGESGSYEQYF.